Only a few counts were recorded for the clone carrying this TCR beta chain. The record originates from a study of blood T cell repertoires in COVID-19. Study summary: The samples span acute and convalescent COVID-19 from the United States, Italy and Spain.

Sequencing was performed with immunoSEQ multiplex PCR; in TCRdb, only in-frame clones are kept and a portion is missing. The profile shows 150,000 to 160,000 clones, about four fifths of them singletons. This CDR3 has 14 amino acids. V gave up 6 bases and J gave up 3 bases; unmatched junction bases: 5. Looked up from germline, CDR1 is KGHSH and CDR2 is LQKENI. This receptor was taken from a man in his sixties with acute or convalescent COVID-19. The sequenced sample consisted of peripheral blood. J is TRBJ2-1 and V is TRBV18, with 7 bases lining up with TRBD2. This CDR3 reads CASSLTGGYNEQFF. CDR3 in DNA: TGTGCCAGCTCCCTTACGGGGGGCTACAATGAGCAGTTCTTC.